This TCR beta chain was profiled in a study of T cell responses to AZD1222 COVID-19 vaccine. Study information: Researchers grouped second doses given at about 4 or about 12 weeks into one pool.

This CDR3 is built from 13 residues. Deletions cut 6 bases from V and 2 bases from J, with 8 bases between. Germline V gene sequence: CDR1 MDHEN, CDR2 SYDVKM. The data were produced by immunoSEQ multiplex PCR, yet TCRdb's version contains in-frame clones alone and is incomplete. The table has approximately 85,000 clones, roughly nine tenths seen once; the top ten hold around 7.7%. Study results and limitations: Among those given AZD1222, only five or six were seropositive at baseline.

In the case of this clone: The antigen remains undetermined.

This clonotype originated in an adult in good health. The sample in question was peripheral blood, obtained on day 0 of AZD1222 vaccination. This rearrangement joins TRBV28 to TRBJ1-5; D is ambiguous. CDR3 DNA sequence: TGTGCCAGCAGCCAACCGGGCAATCAGCCCCAGCATTTT. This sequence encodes CASSQPGNQPQHF. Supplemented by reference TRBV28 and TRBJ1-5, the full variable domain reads DVKVTQSSRYLVKRTGEKVFLECVQDMDHENMFWYRQDPGLGLRLIYFSYDVKMKEKGDIPEGYSVSREKKERFSLILESASTNQTSMYLCASSQPGNQPQHFGDGTRLSIL.